This T cell receptor beta chain was retrieved from a study of T cells in Graves' hyperthyroidism and ophthalmopathy (dated by TCRdb to between 2018 and 2021). With regard to the full study: Peripheral blood was collected at initial diagnosis, before any treatment. To identify distinguishing TCR V-J signatures, a discovery cohort of about 100 patients was used, comprising 43 with Graves' ophthalmopathy and 55 to 65 with stable Graves' hyperthyroidism. An independent validation cohort of 18 to 20 hyperthyroidism patients and approximately 17 patients who later progressed to ophthalmopathy tested prospective prediction of ophthalmopathy. After blood sampling, hyperthyroidism patients were treated with methimazole at a starting dose of 30 mg daily, and ophthalmopathy patients were treated with high-dose intravenous methylprednisolone. The paper describes TCR Vbeta CDR3 sequencing of around 130 peripheral blood samples, made up of approximately 40 ophthalmopathy patients, 70 to 75 hyperthyroidism patients and some 17 progressor patients. For training and testing, the 100 or so patients in the discovery cohort were randomly divided in a 7:3 ratio. The study also compared thyroid tissue and blood T-cell repertoires from a handful of Graves' hyperthyroidism patients. General study outcomes and caveats: Most expanded thyroid clonotypes (frequency above 0.001) were also detected in blood, a finding suggesting that blood repertoires may reflect thyroid immune responses. During validation, the model predicted progression to ophthalmopathy a median of approximately 6.5 months ahead of onset, with around 65% sensitivity and 72% to 80% specificity. A model built on a 13 V-J signature distinguished ophthalmopathy from stable hyperthyroidism, reaching over 85% sensitivity and 81.08% specificity in cross-validation and 80%/75% in testing. Sample size was not statistically predetermined, and blinding of investigators to group allocation was not performed.

The V end loses 8 bases and the J end loses 0 bases, and a stretch of 29 bases separates them. The CDR3 numbers 21 residues from cysteine through phenylalanine. Only the CDR3 part of the read is kept: 63 bases, read in frame from the first base. Based on the germline V gene, the CDR1 and CDR2 sequences are MNHNS and SASEGT. TCR beta CDR3 regions were amplified from RNA transcripts. The TCR CDR3 was subjected to a first round of RT-PCR using the HTBI primer set and the Qiagen OneStep RT-PCR kit. Libraries were constructed in a second round of multiplex PCR, after which size selection and purification were carried out. Libraries were sequenced paired-end with 100 bp reads on an Illumina HiSeq2000. The original methods were these. SOAPnuke was used to process the raw data, throwing out any read that contained adapters or uncalled bases, had a mean Phred below 15, or lacked an exact constant-primer or identifier match. High-quality paired reads were merged with COPE v1.2.5, and unique nucleotide sequences were defined as clonotypes. MiTCR v1.1 was used to align clonotypes to the IMGT TRBV, TRBD and TRBJ reference segments. The analysis was restricted to V-J combinations with a frequency above 0.0001, which together covered over 99% of the repertoires. A TCS score was defined as the ratio of F50 (clonal expansion) to E x V (chaos), with BLOSUM62-based TCRdist applied between CDR3 peptides within each V-J. Welch's t-statistics and random forest reduced around 520 V-J features to 10 to 15, which were used in a naive Bayes classifier (R e1071). Starting from the raw public reads, TCRdb applied fastp trimming at Q25, assembled clones with MiXCR and retained in-frame beta chains. Records with the same CDR3 protein are collapsed into one entry carrying the most frequent genes and DNA. The V and J calls were determined by TCRdb, not by the authors. The sample table records under 350,000 distinct CDR3 sequences; 13% of these occur just once. Of the sample, almost 8% is held by the ten largest clones.

The hyperthyroidism patients were between 18 and 65 years old and newly diagnosed, with a disease duration of less than 2 months. Exclusion was applied to patients with uncontrolled infections, other autoimmune diseases, pregnancy or lactation. Clinical symptoms, serum thyroxine and TRAb, thyroid ultrasound, and orbital computed tomography formed the basis for the diagnoses. Blood from progressor patients was drawn when they were first diagnosed with hyperthyroidism, before any ophthalmopathy symptoms appeared. PBMCs were isolated from 8 to 10 ml of fresh peripheral blood by Ficoll-Paque density gradient centrifugation. Progressor patients were defined as those initially diagnosed with Graves' hyperthyroidism in whom ophthalmopathy developed during follow-up. Trizol reagent was used to extract total RNA, and RNA quality was then checked on an Agilent 2100 Bioanalyzer. Worth noting for this clonotype: Its antigen is unknown. No base quality values were provided; no much bigger clone lies one nucleotide off.

Rearrangement joined TRBV6-1 to TRBJ2-6; no D gene can be assigned with confidence. The TCR sequence derives from a woman aged 25 to 39 with Graves' hyperthyroidism that later progressed to Graves' ophthalmopathy. Sequencing was performed on blood. The DNA reads as follows: TGTGCCAGCTCCGACCGATCGGCTGGATTAGCCCTACACTCTGGGGCCAACGTCCTGACTTTC. Its protein product is CASSDRSAGLALHSGANVLTF.